This TCR beta chain appears in the sequencing data of a study of T cell repertoires in cytomegalovirus infection. Looking at the study overall: Used in the study were CMV epitopes, some recently identified and HLA-C-restricted, others well-studied and HLA-B-restricted. Public TCR beta signature analysis indicated the presence of both CMV infection and matching HLA type.

The table lists this clonotype with a few counts. What it recognizes is unknown. The V end lost 4 bases, the J end lost 0 bases, and 14 bases lay between the germline ends. The CDR3 sequence is 16 residues long. Germline CDR1 is LGHNT and CDR2 is FRNRAP. Points from the study as a whole: Accumulated public TCR beta family frequency recognized individuals carrying CMV together with the relevant HLA. Ex vivo responses were dominated by HLA-C-restricted CMV-specific TCR beta clonotypes.

MiXCR, run by TCRdb on the reads, gives a single entry per CDR3 protein. The sample holds some 800,000 distinct CDR3 sequences, approximately 32% seen once. Sample: cultured CD8+ T cells from PBMCs, taken from culture after CMV antigen stimulation. The source of this sequence is a human donor in good health (CMV status not recorded). Some clones in this sample may be carry-over from other donors' samples. This chain joins TRBV12-5 and TRBJ2-3, with a tentative D call TRBD2 (6 bases). The CDR3 loop reads CASGSPPGVSTDTQYF. CDR3 nucleotide sequence: TGTGCTAGTGGTTCCCCCCCGGGGGTCAGCACAGATACGCAGTATTTT. Based on the CDR3 plus reference TRBV12-5 and TRBJ2-3, the full variable domain is DARVTQTPRHKVTEMGQEVTMRCQPILGHNTVFWYRQTMMQGLELLAYFRNRAPLDDSGMPKDRFSAEMPDATLATLKIQPSEPRDSAVYFCASGSPPGVSTDTQYFGPGTRLTVL.